These 26 T cell receptor beta chains were all obtained from the same sample, sequenced in a study of beta chain features in type 1 diabetes. Every isolated RNA sample was fully reverse transcribed, so sequencing captured expressed TCRB transcripts. TCRdb's copy holds only in-frame clones and misses some; the assay was immunoSEQ multiplex PCR. The sample carries approximately 200,000 clones, 9.6% recorded once. Sequenced: naive CD4+ T cells from blood. All receptors come from a young woman in good health.

J is TRBJ1-2 and V is TRBV30; D may be TRBD1 (5 bases). CDR3 length: 12 residues. Trimming shortened V by 1 base and J by 4 bases, and 7 bases separated the two germline ends. Germline lookup yields CDR1 GTSNPN and CDR2 SVGIG (reference sequence). The CDR3 region has the DNA TGTGCCTGGAGTGACAGGACCTATGGCTACACCTTC. This gives the protein CAWSDRTYGYTF.

The rearrangement links TRBV18 to TRBJ1-5; D perhaps matches TRBD1 (6 bases). With 3 bases removed from V and 1 base from J, the gap between germline ends came to 13 bases. This CDR3 spans 16 amino acids. Germline CDR1 is KGHSH and CDR2 is LQKENI. Here the CDR3 reads CASSPGGARSNQPQHF. The CDR3 bases are TGTGCCAGCTCACCTGGGGGGGCTCGGAGCAATCAGCCCCAGCATTTT.

This clone was observed a few times. The chain employs TRBV7-9 and TRBJ2-1; tentatively, D is TRBD2 (5 bases). The CDR3 totals 17 residues. In germline, CDR1 is SEHNR, CDR2 FQNEAQ (reference sequence). Trimming cost V 1 base and J 0 bases, with 13 bases left between them. As DNA, the CDR3 is TGTGCCAGCAGCTTAGTGCTTATGGGGAGCTCCTACAATGAGCAGTTCTTC. It yields the protein CASSLVLMGSSYNEQFF.

CDR3 bases: TGCAGCGTTGCGGGGAGAACTCAAGAGACCCAGTACTTC. It encodes CSVAGRTQETQYF. The rearrangement joins TRBV29-1 to TRBJ2-5, with a tentative D call TRBD2 (5 bases). CDR1 SQVTM and CDR2 ANQGSEA come from the germline V gene. The V end was cut by 4 bases, the J end by 2 bases, with 11 bases between. The CDR3 sequence is 13 residues long.

This clone occurred a few times. The V and J genes are TRBV18 and TRBJ1-1; 7 positions match TRBD1. Germline V gives CDR1 KGHSH, CDR2 LQKENI. The CDR3 is made up of 16 amino acids. V shed 0 bases and J 4 bases; nucleotides not matched to a gene: 8. CDR3 nucleotide sequence: TGTGCCAGCTCACCACCGCAGGGGGGTTTAGTCACTGAAGCTTTCTTT. Its translation is CASSPPQGGLVTEAFF.

The table lists this clone with a few counts. This sequence joins TRBV7-9 and TRBJ1-6, with D possibly being TRBD1 (5 bases). CDR1 and CDR2 (germline): SEHNR, FQNEAQ (reference sequence). Trimming left V 6 bases short and J 7 bases short, with 16 bases between. The CDR3 totals 15 residues. The CDR3 bases are TGTGCCAGCAGTTTTGCTTCAGGGTGGAATTCACCCCTCCACTTT. It yields the protein CASSFASGWNSPLHF.

The chain recombines TRBV30 with TRBJ2-5; D may be TRBD1 (6 bases). The CDR3 length is 16 residues. Germline CDR1 is GTSNPN and CDR2 is SVGIG (reference sequence). Trimming took off 5 bases at V and 0 bases at J, with 19 bases between the two ends. CDR3 sequence: CAWDASDRPYQETQYF. In DNA, the CDR3 is TGTGCCTGGGACGCGTCGGACAGACCGTACCAAGAGACCCAGTACTTC.

This clone appeared a few times. The CDR3 DNA reads as TGTGCCAGCAGCCCTAGGCTTGTGGTGGGTCACACTGAAGCTTTCTTT. This encodes CASSPRLVVGHTEAFF. The J gene is TRBJ1-1, the V gene TRBV7-9, with unresolved D. Trimming removed 5 bases from V and 3 bases from J, with 19 bases in between. Germline CDR1 reads SEHNR; CDR2 reads FQNEAQ (reference sequence). The CDR3 totals 16 residues.

This clone turned up a few times. The chain combines TRBV5-1 with TRBJ1-2, with unresolved D. Germline V gives CDR1 SGHRS, CDR2 YFSETQ. The CDR3 has 16 residues. V dropped 1 base and J dropped 0 bases, with 13 bases sitting between them. CDR3 coding DNA: TGCGCCAGCAGCTTGCGCGCGGGCGGCCCTAACTATGGCTACACCTTC. This gives the protein CASSLRAGGPNYGYTF.

This chain uses TRBV7-6 with TRBJ1-6; the D is unclear. Germline V gene data show CDR1 as SGHVS and CDR2 as FNYEAQ. V was clipped by 1 base and J by 0 bases, with 10 bases between them. This CDR3 comprises 17 residues. The CDR3 loop reads CASSLGDTSSYNSPLHF. The CDR3 coding sequence is TGTGCCAGCAGCTTAGGCGATACGAGCTCCTATAATTCACCCCTCCACTTT.

A few counts support this clone. The chain combines TRBV5-1 with TRBJ2-7, with D possibly matching TRBD1 (6 bases). This CDR3 spans 14 amino acids. Germline CDR1 SGHRS, CDR2 YFSETQ. Trimming removed 2 bases from V and 1 base from J, with 10 bases in between. CDR3: CASSFQQGSYEQYF. The DNA for the CDR3 is TGCGCCAGCAGCTTTCAGCAGGGGTCCTACGAGCAGTACTTC.

This clone has only a few counts. This chain links TRBV7-9 with TRBJ1-2; TRBD1 is a possible D gene (6 bases). V was clipped by 4 bases and J by 8 bases, with 26 bases between them. The length of the CDR3 is 17 residues. Germline lookup yields CDR1 SEHNR and CDR2 FQNEAQ (reference sequence). CDR3 bases: TGTGCCAGCAGCTCATCCCTAGTCTCGGGGGGCGCTGGGGGCTACACCTTC. Translation: CASSSSLVSGGAGGYTF.

This clone turned up a few times. The chain combines TRBV18 with TRBJ2-7; TRBD1 might be the D (5 bases). The CDR3 spans 13 residues. Looked up from germline, CDR1 is KGHSH and CDR2 is LQKENI. V was pared by 3 bases and J by 9 bases, with 15 bases between. CDR3 nucleotides: TGTGCCAGCTCACCCCCGACAGCGATGGTGCAGTACTTC. Its protein product is CASSPPTAMVQYF.

The chain is built from TRBV18 and TRBJ2-5; TRBD2 aligns across 7 bases. Trimming at V came to 2 bases and at J to 4 bases, leaving 7 bases not matched to a gene. Germline lookup yields CDR1 KGHSH and CDR2 LQKENI. This CDR3 contains 15 residues. This CDR3 reads CASSPWGGIRETQYF. The CDR3 nucleotides are TGTGCCAGCTCACCATGGGGAGGGATCAGAGAGACCCAGTACTTC.

This sequence joins TRBV27 and TRBJ2-6, with TRBD2 matching 10 bases. This CDR3 is 18 amino acids long. Looked up from germline, CDR1 is MNHEY and CDR2 is SMNVEV (reference sequence). After removal of 8 bases from V and 2 bases from J, the junction contained 12 bases not matched to a gene. The CDR3 coding sequence is TGTGCCAGCTGTTCTGCGAGCGGGAGGGCCGCTGGGGCCAACGTCCTGACTTTC. Encoded protein: CASCSASGRAAGANVLTF.

Remarks on this clone: A junction end diverges from the germline sequence, so it may reflect a read error. The chain recombines TRBV30 with TRBJ2-1; 14 positions match TRBD2. Germline V gene data show CDR1 as GTSNPN and CDR2 as SVGIG (reference sequence). CDR3 length: 16 residues. CDR3 protein: CAWSVTGTSGRGPAIF. The DNA for the CDR3 is TGTGCCTGGAGCGTAACCGGGACTAGCGGGAGAGGTCCGGCTATCTTC.

There are a few counts of this clone. J is TRBJ1-1 and V is TRBV2; possible D gene TRBD1, 5 bases. The CDR3 totals 14 residues. V shed 6 bases and J shed 4 bases, with 15 bases lying between them. Germline V gives CDR1 SNHLY, CDR2 FYNNEI. This CDR3 is CASRGIQGSTEAFF. In DNA form, the CDR3 reads TGTGCCAGCAGAGGGATCCAGGGATCCACTGAAGCTTTCTTT.

This clone turned up a few times. This CDR3 reads CASRGTGGQPQHF. CDR3 bases: TGTGCCAGCAGGGGGACAGGGGGGCAGCCCCAGCATTTT. The genes are TRBV6-6 and TRBJ1-5, with TRBD1 matching over 11 bases. The trim removed 6 bases at V and 7 bases at J, leaving 2 bases unmatched. The CDR3 contains 13 residues. CDR1 is MNHNY, CDR2 SVGAGI, per germline (reference sequence).

This clone appeared a few times. This sequence joins TRBV2 and TRBJ2-3; possibly TRBD2 for D (5 bases). The germline gives CDR1 SNHLY, CDR2 FYNNEI. V was shortened by 2 bases and J by 4 bases, with 22 bases between the two germline ends. This CDR3 is built from 18 residues. CDR3 nucleotides: TGTGCCAGCAGTGAAAAAGATGGACGGGGAATTGGGGCAGATACGCAGTATTTT. Encoded protein: CASSEKDGRGIGADTQYF.

There are a few counts of this clone. The V gene is TRBV29-1, the J gene TRBJ1-1; TRBD1 is a possible D gene (6 bases). CDR3 length: 13 residues. CDR1 is SQVTM and CDR2 is ANQGSEA in the germline V gene. V lost 6 bases, J lost 1 base, and 12 bases lay in between. The CDR3 DNA reads as TGCAGCGTGACAGGCGAGGCGAACACTGAAGCTTTCTTT. It yields the protein CSVTGEANTEAFF.

This clone was counted ten times or more. The chain employs TRBV4-1 and TRBJ2-1; 9 nucleotides align to TRBD1. Looked up from germline, CDR1 is MGHRA and CDR2 is YSYEKL. The CDR3 runs 17 residues. Losses at the gene ends were 0 bases for V and 5 bases for J; bases not matched to a gene: 8. The CDR3 DNA follows: TGCGCCAGCAGCCAAGAAGGGGGGACAGGGCTCGACAATGAGCAGTTCTTC. It is translated as CASSQEGGTGLDNEQFF.

This sequence joins TRBV7-9 and TRBJ2-7; 10 bases agree with TRBD1. This CDR3 contains 13 residues. Germline V lookup: CDR1 SEHNR, CDR2 FQNEAQ (reference sequence). V was pared by 6 bases and J by 1 base, with 0 bases of the junction left unmatched. In DNA, the CDR3 is TGTGCCAGCAGGGACAGGGGGTCCTACGAGCAGTACTTC. Translating gives CASRDRGSYEQYF. Full variable domain (rest looked up from reference TRBV7-9 and TRBJ2-7): DTGVSQNPRHKITKRGQNVTFRCDPISEHNRLYWYRQTLGQGPEFLTYFQNEAQLEKSRLLSDRFSAERPKGSFSTLEIQRTEQGDSAMYLCASRDRGSYEQYFGPGTRLTVT.

J is TRBJ2-7 and V is TRBV11-2; the D is unclear. V shed 6 bases and J shed 6 bases, with 21 bases lying between them. The germline CDR1 and CDR2 sequences are SGHAT and FQNNGV. This CDR3 region has 15 residues. CDR3 in amino acids: CASSPARLIPGEQYF. The CDR3 bases are TGTGCCAGCAGTCCTGCCCGGTTGATCCCTGGCGAGCAGTACTTC.

The chain joins TRBV15 to TRBJ1-6; D might be TRBD1 (6 bases). This CDR3 spans 14 amino acids. V was cut by 5 bases and J by 5 bases, with 10 bases left in between. CDR1 and CDR2 from the germline V gene are LNHNV and YYDKDF (reference sequence). The CDR3 here is CATSGRQDNSPLHF. The CDR3 DNA reads TGTGCCACCAGCGGAAGACAGGATAATTCACCCCTCCACTTT.

The V call is TRBV29-1, the J call TRBJ1-1; no clear D. Germline loops: CDR1 SQVTM, CDR2 ANQGSEA. The germline V and J ends were trimmed by 4 bases and 2 bases, with 8 bases remaining between them. This CDR3 comprises 12 residues. CDR3 bases: TGCAGCGTTGCGAGACAAAACACTGAAGCTTTCTTT. It specifies CSVARQNTEAFF.

This clone was seen a handful of times. The V and J genes are TRBV9 and TRBJ2-1; 8 nucleotides align to TRBD2. J was trimmed by 7 bases and V by 2 bases; bases with no gene match: 8. The germline V gene encodes CDR1 SGDLS and CDR2 YYNGEE. The CDR3 runs to 15 residues. The CDR3 DNA follows: TGTGCCAGCAGCGTGGGGACTAGTCTGTTAAATGAGCAGTTCTTC. Protein: CASSVGTSLLNEQFF.